The 17 T cell receptor beta chains below all came from one sample that was sequenced in a study of PD-1 blockade in classical Hodgkin lymphoma. All patients experienced relapse after autologous stem cell transplantation, and brentuximab vedotin exposure was variable. Produced via immunoSEQ multiplex PCR; TCRdb's table is partial and in-frame only. The table shows approximately 60,000 clones, with more than 70% occurring only once. Source: peripheral blood mononuclear cells (PBMCs), taken at baseline. These receptors all come from a human donor with classical Hodgkin lymphoma.

J is TRBJ1-2 and V is TRBV2; D remains unclear. Trimming took off 5 bases at V and 4 bases at J, with 17 bases between the two ends. The germline V gene has CDR1 SNHLY and CDR2 FYNNEI. The CDR3 loop spans 15 amino acids. CDR3 loop: CASSPQPVEGYGYTF. The CDR3, as DNA: TGTGCCAGCAGTCCACAGCCCGTTGAAGGCTATGGCTACACCTTC.

This chain connects TRBV6-5 to TRBJ1-2; TRBD1 might be the D (6 bases). CDR1 is MNHEY and CDR2 is SVGAGI in the germline V gene. This CDR3 region has 15 residues. V dropped 5 bases and J dropped 8 bases, with 21 bases sitting between them. The CDR3 spells CASSALLGGAAGYTF. In DNA, the CDR3 is TGTGCCAGCAGTGCCCTCCTTGGGGGGGCGGCGGGCTACACCTTC.

The V and J genes are TRBV7-2 and TRBJ1-2, with TRBD1 matching 7 bases. The CDR3 is 15 amino acids. Losses at the gene ends were 1 base for V and 8 bases for J; bases not matched to a gene: 10. Germline CDR1 and CDR2: SGHTA and FQGNSA. The CDR3 DNA reads TGTGCCAGCAGCTTAGGCGCCGACAGGGTCGGAGGCTACACCTTC. It specifies CASSLGADRVGGYTF.

The chain joins TRBV28 to TRBJ2-7, with D uncertain. Per the germline V gene, CDR1 is MDHEN and CDR2 is SYDVKM. Trimming cost V 10 bases and J 7 bases, with 17 bases left between them. CDR3 length equals 12 residues. The CDR3 bases are TGTGCCACCTGTGACTTCGTGGGGGAGCAGTACTTC. Residues: CATCDFVGEQYF.

This clone was seen a handful of times. The chain has TRBV27 and TRBJ1-6; a weak D match, TRBD1 (5 bases). Per germline, CDR1 MNHEY and CDR2 SMNVEV (reference sequence). V gave up 3 bases and J gave up 8 bases, with 14 bases separating them. The CDR3 sequence is 15 residues long. CDR3 DNA sequence: TGTGCCAGCAGTTTCCGGGCCAGGGCAGATTCACCCCTCCACTTT. It is translated as CASSFRARADSPLHF.

The chain links TRBV4-3 to TRBJ1-6; D is undetermined. This CDR3 contains 15 residues. Germline CDR1 LGHNA, CDR2 YSLEER. Trimming left V 0 bases short and J 4 bases short, with 7 bases between. The CDR3 sequence: CASSQEQLYNSPLHF. In DNA, the CDR3 is TGCGCCAGCAGCCAAGAACAGCTATATAATTCACCCCTCCACTTT.

This chain joins TRBV4-2 and TRBJ1-1; 8 bases map to TRBD1. The CDR3 contains 15 residues. Trimming took 6 bases from V and 2 from J; bases not matched to a gene: 8. Germline-derived CDR1 and CDR2 are LGHNA and YNFKEQ. The CDR3 sequence: CASSDRTGKNTEAFF. CDR3 coding DNA: TGTGCCAGCAGTGATCGGACAGGGAAAAACACTGAAGCTTTCTTT.

The chain couples TRBV6-1 to TRBJ1-2; D perhaps matches TRBD1 (5 bases). Germline-derived CDR1 and CDR2 are MNHNS and SASEGT. The ends were cut back, 6 bases at V and 3 bases at J, with 11 bases in the middle. The length of the CDR3 is 13 residues. This CDR3 reads CASRIGTDYGYTF. The CDR3 DNA is TGTGCCAGCAGGATAGGGACGGACTATGGCTACACCTTC.

The chain uses TRBV7-8 and TRBJ1-1; TRBD1 agrees at 7 bases. Germline trimming cut 5 bases from V and 1 base from J; bases unmatched to any gene: 1. Germline lookup yields CDR1 SGHVS and CDR2 FQNEAQ. The CDR3 is made up of 13 amino acids. CDR3 DNA sequence: TGTGCCAGCAGCCGGACAGGGAACACTGAAGCTTTCTTT. This gives the protein CASSRTGNTEAFF.

The CDR3 protein is CASSLQETQYF. CDR3 in DNA: TGCGCCAGCAGTCTTCAAGAGACCCAGTACTTC. The chain carries TRBV5-1 and TRBJ2-5, with unresolved D. The germline V gene encodes CDR1 SGHRS and CDR2 YFSETQ. The CDR3 length is 11 residues. Trimming cost V 5 bases and J 2 bases, with 4 bases left between them.

The chain carries TRBV7-8 and TRBJ1-6; possibly TRBD1 for D (5 bases). Germline lookup yields CDR1 SGHVS and CDR2 FQNEAQ. Trimming removed 2 bases from V and 5 bases from J, with 16 bases in between. The CDR3 loop spans 17 amino acids. The CDR3 loop is CASSLWGRGGDNSPLHF. CDR3 DNA sequence: TGTGCCAGCAGCTTATGGGGACGCGGGGGGGATAATTCACCCCTCCACTTT.

The chain employs TRBV29-1 and TRBJ2-1, with TRBD2 identical over 11 bases. The germline V gene encodes CDR1 SQVTM and CDR2 ANQGSEA. The ends lost 5 bases at V and 8 bases at J; junction bases unmatched: 17. There are 17 residues in the CDR3. CDR3 nucleotides: TGCAGCGTTACCCTAATTATTAGCGGGGGGGCCCGGGATGAGCAGTTCTTC. Its translation is CSVTLIISGGARDEQFF.

This chain joins TRBV6-1 and TRBJ1-1; possible D gene TRBD1, 5 bases. CDR1 is MNHNS, CDR2 SASEGT, per germline. V was cut by 5 bases and J by 4 bases, with 11 bases left in between. The CDR3 loop spans 13 amino acids. DNA for the CDR3: TGTGCCAGCAGTCCAGGGCCGCCCACTGAAGCTTTCTTT. Amino acid sequence: CASSPGPPTEAFF.

The chain carries TRBV7-2 and TRBJ1-1; TRBD1 is a possible D gene (5 bases). Germline V lookup: CDR1 SGHTA, CDR2 FQGNSA. V lost 4 bases, J lost 5 bases, and 14 bases lay in between. CDR3 length: 14 residues. The CDR3 DNA sequence: TGTGCCAGCAGCTCCCCCCAGGGTGGAACTGAAGCTTTCTTT. It yields the protein CASSSPQGGTEAFF.

V is TRBV5-4 and J is TRBJ1-1; weak D call: TRBD1 (5 bases). The CDR3 is made up of 13 amino acids. Germline V gene lookup returns CDR1 SGHNT and CDR2 YYREEE (reference sequence). The germline V and J ends were trimmed by 3 bases and 3 bases, with 9 bases remaining between them. The CDR3 coding sequence is TGTGCCAGCAGCTCTGACAGCTACACTGAAGCTTTCTTT. This encodes CASSSDSYTEAFF.

The chain joins TRBV13 to TRBJ1-2; possible D gene TRBD1, 6 bases. V lost 4 bases to trimming and J lost 0 bases, with 12 bases between them. The CDR3 contains 15 residues. Per the germline V gene, CDR1 is PRHDT and CDR2 is FYEKMQ (reference sequence). CDR3 DNA sequence: TGTGCCAGCAGCTCGGACAGCTTGTCTAACTATGGCTACACCTTC. This sequence encodes CASSSDSLSNYGYTF.

V usage is TRBV29-1 and J usage is TRBJ2-3, with D uncertain. Germline assignment: CDR1 SQVTM and CDR2 ANQGSEA. The CDR3 is 15 residues long. The germline V and J ends were trimmed by 0 bases and 2 bases, with 12 bases remaining between them. The CDR3 region is CSVEDRGYYTDTQYF. The CDR3 DNA reads as TGCAGCGTTGAAGATCGCGGCTATTACACAGATACGCAGTATTTT.